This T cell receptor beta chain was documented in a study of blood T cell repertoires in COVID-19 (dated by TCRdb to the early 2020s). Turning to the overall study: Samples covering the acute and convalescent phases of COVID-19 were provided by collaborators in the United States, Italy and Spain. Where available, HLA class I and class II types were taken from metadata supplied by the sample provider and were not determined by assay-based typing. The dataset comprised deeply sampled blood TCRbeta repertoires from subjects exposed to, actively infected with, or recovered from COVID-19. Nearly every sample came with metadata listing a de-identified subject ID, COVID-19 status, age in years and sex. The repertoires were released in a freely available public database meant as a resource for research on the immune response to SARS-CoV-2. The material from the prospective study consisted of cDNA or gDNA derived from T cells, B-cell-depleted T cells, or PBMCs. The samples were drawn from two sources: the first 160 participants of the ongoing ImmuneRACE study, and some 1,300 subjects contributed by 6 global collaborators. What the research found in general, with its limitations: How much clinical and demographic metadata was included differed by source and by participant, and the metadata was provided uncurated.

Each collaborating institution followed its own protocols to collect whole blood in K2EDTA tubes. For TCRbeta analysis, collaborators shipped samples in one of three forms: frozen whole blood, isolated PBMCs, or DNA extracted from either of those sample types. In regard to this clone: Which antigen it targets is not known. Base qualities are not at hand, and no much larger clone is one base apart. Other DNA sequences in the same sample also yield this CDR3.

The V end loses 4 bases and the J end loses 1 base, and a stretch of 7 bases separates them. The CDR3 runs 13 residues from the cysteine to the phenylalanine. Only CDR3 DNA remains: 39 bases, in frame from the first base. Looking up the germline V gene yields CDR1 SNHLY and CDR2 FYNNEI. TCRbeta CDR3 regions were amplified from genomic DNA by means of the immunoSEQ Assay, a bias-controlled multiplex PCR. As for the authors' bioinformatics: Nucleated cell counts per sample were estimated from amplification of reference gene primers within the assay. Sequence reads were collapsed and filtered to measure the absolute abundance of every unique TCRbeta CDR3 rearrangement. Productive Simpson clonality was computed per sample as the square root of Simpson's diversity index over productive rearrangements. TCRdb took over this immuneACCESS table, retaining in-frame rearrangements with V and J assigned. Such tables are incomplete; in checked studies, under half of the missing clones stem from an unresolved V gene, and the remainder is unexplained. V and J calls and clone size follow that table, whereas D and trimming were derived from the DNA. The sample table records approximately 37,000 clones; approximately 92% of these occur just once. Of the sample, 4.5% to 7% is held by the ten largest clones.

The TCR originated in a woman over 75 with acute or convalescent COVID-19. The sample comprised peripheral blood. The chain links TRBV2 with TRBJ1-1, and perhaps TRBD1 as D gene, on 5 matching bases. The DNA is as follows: TGTGCCAGCAGTGGGCAGGGGAACACTGAAGCTTTCTTT. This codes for CASSGQGNTEAFF.